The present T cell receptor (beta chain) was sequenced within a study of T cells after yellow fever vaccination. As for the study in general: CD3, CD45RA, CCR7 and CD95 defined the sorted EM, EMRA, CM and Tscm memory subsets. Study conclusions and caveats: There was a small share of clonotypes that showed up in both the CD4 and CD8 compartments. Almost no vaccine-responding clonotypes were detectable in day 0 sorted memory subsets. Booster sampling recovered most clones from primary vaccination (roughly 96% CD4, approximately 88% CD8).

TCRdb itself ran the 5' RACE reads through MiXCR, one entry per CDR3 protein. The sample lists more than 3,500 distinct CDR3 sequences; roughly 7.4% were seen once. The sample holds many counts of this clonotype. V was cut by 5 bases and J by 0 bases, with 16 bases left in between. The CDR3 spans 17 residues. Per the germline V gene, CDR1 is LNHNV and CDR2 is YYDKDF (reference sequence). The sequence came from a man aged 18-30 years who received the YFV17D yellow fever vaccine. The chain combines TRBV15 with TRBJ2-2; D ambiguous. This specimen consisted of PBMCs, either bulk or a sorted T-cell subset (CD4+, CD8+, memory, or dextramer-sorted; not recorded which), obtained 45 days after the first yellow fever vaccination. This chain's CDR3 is CATSLRRWQPNTGELFF. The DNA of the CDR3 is TGTGCCACCAGCTTACGCCGCTGGCAACCGAACACCGGGGAGCTGTTTTTT.